Following are 21 T cell receptor beta chains from one sample sequenced in a study of CD8+ T cells in alopecia areata. RNA extraction was followed by reverse transcription into cDNA, which acted as the sequencing template. Clones were sequenced by immunoSEQ multiplex PCR, and TCRdb holds only the in-frame ones, with some missing. This sample has more than 90,000 clones; around two fifths occur once, and the top ten carry about 3.1%. Source material: CD4+ T cells sorted from blood. Every receptor here comes from a human donor with alopecia areata.

This sequence joins TRBV7-2 and TRBJ2-7; 7 nucleotides line up with TRBD2. Germline CDR1 reads SGHTA; CDR2 reads FQGNSA. The junction had 7 bases not matched to a gene; V was cut back by 2 bases and J by 6 bases. This CDR3 contains 14 residues. The CDR3 loop reads CASSLTGGLVEQYF. CDR3 nucleotide sequence: TGTGCCAGCAGCTTAACGGGGGGTCTTGTCGAGCAGTACTTC.

The CDR3 DNA sequence: TGCAGCGCCGACAGGGGGGGGAGCGGGGAGCTGTTTTTT. Amino acids: CSADRGGSGELFF. This chain connects TRBV29-1 to TRBJ2-2, with 9 bases fitting TRBD1. Trimming took 7 bases from V and 7 from J; bases not matched to a gene: 7. This CDR3 is 13 amino acids long. The germline CDR1 and CDR2 sequences are SQVTM and ANQGSEA.

The chain combines TRBV27 with TRBJ2-5; a possible D gene is TRBD2 (6 bases). Germline CDR1 MNHEY, CDR2 SMNVEV (reference sequence). Deletions cut 7 bases from V and 4 bases from J, with 13 bases between. The CDR3 is 13 residues long. As DNA, the CDR3 is TGTGCCAGCACCCCGTTGCGGGGAGAGACCCAGTACTTC. Protein product: CASTPLRGETQYF.

V gene TRBV5-1 combines with J gene TRBJ2-5; D might be TRBD1 (6 bases). The CDR3 covers 14 residues. The germline V gene encodes CDR1 SGHRS and CDR2 YFSETQ. Trimming took off 4 bases at V and 2 bases at J, with 12 bases between the two ends. CDR3 DNA sequence: TGCGCCAGCAGCCAGGGACAAATACAAGAGACCCAGTACTTC. Protein product: CASSQGQIQETQYF.

The chain carries TRBV5-1 and TRBJ1-1; the D is unclear. V shed 4 bases and J shed 3 bases, with 10 bases lying between them. This CDR3 region has 13 residues. In germline, CDR1 is SGHRS, CDR2 YFSETQ. The CDR3 coding sequence is TGCGCCAGCAGCACCACAGAGCACACTGAAGCTTTCTTT. The encoded protein is CASSTTEHTEAFF.

This clone was detected a few times. The V and J genes are TRBV7-2 and TRBJ2-3; D remains ambiguous. The CDR3 has 14 amino acids. Germline CDR1 is SGHTA and CDR2 is FQGNSA. Trimming cost V 5 bases and J 2 bases, with 11 bases left between them. CDR3: CASSRLGTTDTQYF. Written as DNA, the CDR3 is TGTGCCAGCAGCCGACTGGGCACCACAGATACGCAGTATTTT.

V usage is TRBV7-8 and J usage is TRBJ1-2, with 7 bases that match TRBD1. The germline gives CDR1 SGHVS, CDR2 FQNEAQ. The CDR3 extends over 14 amino acids. V dropped 5 bases and J dropped 4; count of bases not matched to a gene: 7. CDR3: CASSPRQGGYGYTF. The CDR3 DNA is TGTGCCAGCAGCCCAAGACAGGGTGGCTATGGCTACACCTTC.

This clone was counted between two and nine times. This CDR3 is also generated by other DNA sequences in the sample. This chain joins TRBV29-1 and TRBJ2-5, with D possibly being TRBD1 or TRBD2 (5 bases each). Germline CDR1 reads SQVTM; CDR2 reads ANQGSEA. Trimming left V 7 bases short and J 2 bases short, with 11 bases between. The CDR3 covers 12 residues. The CDR3 sequence: CSASGAQETQYF. CDR3 sequence (DNA): TGCAGCGCCTCCGGGGCTCAAGAGACCCAGTACTTC.

This clone has more than one count but fewer than ten. This chain connects TRBV30 to TRBJ2-3; maybe TRBD2 (6 bases). This CDR3 is built from 11 residues. CDR1 and CDR2 (germline): GTSNPN, SVGIG (reference sequence). The V end lost 5 bases, the J end lost 7 bases, and 10 bases lay between the germline ends. The DNA for the CDR3 is TGTGCCTGGGACGCGGGGTATACGCAGTATTTT. Translated: CAWDAGYTQYF.

The V and J genes are TRBV2 and TRBJ2-1; D might be TRBD1 (5 bases). In germline, CDR1 is SNHLY, CDR2 FYNNEI. Trimming took 7 bases from V and 3 from J, leaving 10 bases between them. This CDR3 has 13 residues. The CDR3 nucleotides read TGTGCCAGCACTGACAGTATCTACAATGAGCAGTTCTTC. It encodes CASTDSIYNEQFF.

V is TRBV29-1 and J is TRBJ1-2; the D is unclear. Germline assignment: CDR1 SQVTM and CDR2 ANQGSEA. CDR3 size: 13 residues. Trimming stripped 7 bases from V and 8 bases from J, with 20 bases between. The CDR3 here is CSAGQGWGEGYTF. In DNA, the CDR3 is TGCAGCGCTGGTCAAGGGTGGGGAGAAGGCTACACCTTC.

This chain uses TRBV29-1 with TRBJ1-1, with 11 bases matching TRBD1. Germline-derived CDR1 and CDR2 are SQVTM and ANQGSEA. V shed 5 bases and J 5 bases; nucleotides not matched to a gene: 4. This CDR3 is built from 13 residues. The CDR3 bases are TGCAGCGTTCGGACAGGGGGCCGGACTGAAGCTTTCTTT. Protein product: CSVRTGGRTEAFF.

This chain uses TRBV6-5 with TRBJ1-1; a possible D gene is TRBD1 (5 bases). The V end lost 7 bases, the J end lost 9 bases, and 15 bases lay between the germline ends. Germline V lookup: CDR1 MNHEY, CDR2 SVGAGI. CDR3 length equals 12 residues. In nucleotides, the CDR3 is TGTGCCAGCATTTTAAGGGACGGGAAAGCTTTCTTT. This sequence encodes CASILRDGKAFF.

The chain joins TRBV29-1 to TRBJ2-5; 14 bases match TRBD2. Trimming removed 2 bases from V and 5 bases from J; junction bases left unmatched: 7. The germline gives CDR1 SQVTM, CDR2 ANQGSEA. The CDR3 length is 16 residues. The DNA for the CDR3 is TGCAGCGTTGAAAGATGGACTAGCGGGGGGAGGGAGACCCAGTACTTC. Translation: CSVERWTSGGRETQYF. Complete variable domain (other parts from reference TRBV29-1 and TRBJ2-5): SAVISQKPSRDICQRGTSLTIQCQVDSQVTMMFWYRQQPGQSLTLIATANQGSEATYESGFVIDKFPISRPNLTFSTLTVSNMSPEDSSIYLCSVERWTSGGRETQYFGPGTRLLVL.

The chain couples TRBV29-1 to TRBJ2-7; 9 bases align to TRBD2. CDR3 length: 14 residues. Trimming cost V 4 bases and J 2 bases; bases outside gene matches: 6. Germline-derived CDR1 and CDR2 are SQVTM and ANQGSEA. The CDR3 DNA sequence: TGCAGCGTTGCCCCGACTAGCGGTGCCTACGAGCAGTACTTC. Protein sequence: CSVAPTSGAYEQYF.

The V call is TRBV29-1, the J call TRBJ2-3; a possible D gene is TRBD1 (5 bases). V lost 4 bases and J lost 6, with 20 bases in between. Germline values: CDR1 SQVTM, CDR2 ANQGSEA. The length of the CDR3 is 15 residues. Written as DNA, the CDR3 is TGCAGCGTTGGCCGGGTGGCAGGGCGATCGGATACGCAGTATTTT. Its protein product is CSVGRVAGRSDTQYF.

This clone was detected a few times. The V gene is TRBV18, the J gene TRBJ2-5; 9 bases map to TRBD2. V lost 5 bases, J lost 1 base, and 2 bases stayed unmatched. Germline values: CDR1 KGHSH, CDR2 LQKENI. This CDR3 is 14 amino acids long. CDR3: CASSLTSGQETQYF. CDR3 sequence (DNA): TGTGCCAGCTCATTGACTAGCGGCCAAGAGACCCAGTACTTC.

The chain is built from TRBV6-6 and TRBJ1-5, with D perhaps matching TRBD1 (5 bases). Germline-derived CDR1 and CDR2 are MNHNY and SVGAGI (reference sequence). The V end was cut by 2 bases, the J end by 2 bases, with 7 bases between. CDR3 size: 14 residues. The CDR3 sequence is CASSYVGGNQPQHF. The CDR3 DNA reads as TGTGCCAGCAGTTACGTGGGGGGCAATCAGCCCCAGCATTTT.

The V gene is TRBV5-1, the J gene TRBJ2-6, with D possibly TRBD1 on 5 matching bases. CDR3 size: 15 residues. Trimming cost V 4 bases and J 2 bases, with 10 bases left between them. The V gene's germline CDR1 is SGHRS and CDR2 YFSETQ. CDR3 sequence: CASSVGRAGANVLTF. DNA of the CDR3: TGCGCCAGCAGCGTTGGCAGGGCTGGGGCCAACGTCCTGACTTTC.

A few counts support this clone. V usage is TRBV29-1 and J usage is TRBJ1-1; D may be TRBD1 (5 bases). This CDR3 region has 12 residues. The V and J ends lost 7 bases and 0 bases respectively, with 9 bases between them. CDR1 and CDR2 from the germline V gene are SQVTM and ANQGSEA. CDR3 sequence reads: CSGAGMNTEAFF. CDR3 sequence (DNA): TGCAGCGGCGCAGGGATGAACACTGAAGCTTTCTTT.

CDR3 DNA sequence: TGTGCCAGCAGACCCGGACAGGCAACCTACGAGCAGTACTTC. Protein: CASRPGQATYEQYF. The chain uses TRBV2 and TRBJ2-7; 7 nucleotides match TRBD1. V shed 6 bases and J 2 bases; nucleotides not matched to a gene: 7. Germline assignment: CDR1 SNHLY and CDR2 FYNNEI. The CDR3 is 14 amino acids.